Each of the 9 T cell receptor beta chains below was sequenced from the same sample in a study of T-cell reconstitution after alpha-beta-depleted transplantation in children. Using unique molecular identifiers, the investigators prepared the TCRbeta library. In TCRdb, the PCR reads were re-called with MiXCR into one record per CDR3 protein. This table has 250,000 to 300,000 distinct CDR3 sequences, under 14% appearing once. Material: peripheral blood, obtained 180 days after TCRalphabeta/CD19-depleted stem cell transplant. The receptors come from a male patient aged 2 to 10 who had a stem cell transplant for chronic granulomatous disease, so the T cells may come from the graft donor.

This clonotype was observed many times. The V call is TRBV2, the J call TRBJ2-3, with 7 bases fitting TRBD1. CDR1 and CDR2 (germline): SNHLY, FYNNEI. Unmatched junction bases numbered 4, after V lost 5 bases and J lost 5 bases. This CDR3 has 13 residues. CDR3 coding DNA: TGTGCCAGCAGTCCGGACAGGCTAGATACGCAGTATTTT. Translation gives CASSPDRLDTQYF.

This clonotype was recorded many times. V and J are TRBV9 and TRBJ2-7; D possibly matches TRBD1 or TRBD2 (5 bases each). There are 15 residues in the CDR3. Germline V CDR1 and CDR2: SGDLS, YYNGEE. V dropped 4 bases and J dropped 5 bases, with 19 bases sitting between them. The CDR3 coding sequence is TGTGCCAGCAGCCGTCACGACAGATCCGGGGACGAGCAGTACTTC. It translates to CASSRHDRSGDEQYF.

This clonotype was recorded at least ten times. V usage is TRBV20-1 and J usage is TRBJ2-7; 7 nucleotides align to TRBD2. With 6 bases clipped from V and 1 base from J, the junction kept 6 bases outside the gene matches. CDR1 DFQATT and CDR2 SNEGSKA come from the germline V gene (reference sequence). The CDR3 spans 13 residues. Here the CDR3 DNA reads TGCAGTGCCCCGAGCGGGGCATCCTACGAGCAGTACTTC. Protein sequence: CSAPSGASYEQYF.

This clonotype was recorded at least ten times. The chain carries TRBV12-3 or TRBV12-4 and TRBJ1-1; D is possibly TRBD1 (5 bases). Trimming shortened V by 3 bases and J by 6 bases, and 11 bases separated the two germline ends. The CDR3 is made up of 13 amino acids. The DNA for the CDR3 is TGTGCCAGCAGTTTTAGGCAGGGCGCTGAAGCTTTCTTT. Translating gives CASSFRQGAEAFF.

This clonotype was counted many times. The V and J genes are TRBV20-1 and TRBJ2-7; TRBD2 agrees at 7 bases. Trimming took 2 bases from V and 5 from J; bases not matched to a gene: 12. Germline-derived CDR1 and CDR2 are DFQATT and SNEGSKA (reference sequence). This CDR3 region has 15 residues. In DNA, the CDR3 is TGCAGTGCTAGAATCGGTACGGGAGGTAGGAACGAGCAGTACTTC. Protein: CSARIGTGGRNEQYF.

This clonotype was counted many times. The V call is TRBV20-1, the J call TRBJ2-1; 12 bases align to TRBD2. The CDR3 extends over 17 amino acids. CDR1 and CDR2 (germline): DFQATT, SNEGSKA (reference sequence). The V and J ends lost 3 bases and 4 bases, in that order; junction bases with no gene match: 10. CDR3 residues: CSARLSLLAGGYNEQFF. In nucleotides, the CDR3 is TGCAGTGCTAGGCTCTCCCTCCTAGCGGGAGGGTACAATGAGCAGTTCTTC.

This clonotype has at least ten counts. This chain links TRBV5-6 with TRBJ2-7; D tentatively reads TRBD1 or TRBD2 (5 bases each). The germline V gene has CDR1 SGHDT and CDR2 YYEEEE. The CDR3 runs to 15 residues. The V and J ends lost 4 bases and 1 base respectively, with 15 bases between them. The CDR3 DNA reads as TGTGCCAGCAGCAGGCGGTCGGGGCGGTCCTACGAGCAGTACTTC. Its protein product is CASSRRSGRSYEQYF. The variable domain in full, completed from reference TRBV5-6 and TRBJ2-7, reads DAGVTQSPTHLIKTRGQQVTLRCSPKSGHDTVSWYQQALGQGPQFIFQYYEEEERQRGNFPDRFSGHQFPNYSSELNVNALLLGDSALYLCASSRRSGRSYEQYFGPGTRLTVT.

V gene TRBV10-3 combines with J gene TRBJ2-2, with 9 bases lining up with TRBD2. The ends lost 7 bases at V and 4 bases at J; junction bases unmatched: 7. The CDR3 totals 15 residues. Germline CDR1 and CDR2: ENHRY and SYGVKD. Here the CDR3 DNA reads TGTGCCATCACTACTAGCGGGTCCTTCACCGGGGAGCTGTTTTTT. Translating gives CAITTSGSFTGELFF.

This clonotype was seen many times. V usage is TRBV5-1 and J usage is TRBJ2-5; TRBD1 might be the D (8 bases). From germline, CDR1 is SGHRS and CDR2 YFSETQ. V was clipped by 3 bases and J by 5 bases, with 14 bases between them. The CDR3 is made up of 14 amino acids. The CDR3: CASSYGQGGETQYF. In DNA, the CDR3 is TGCGCCAGCAGCTACGGACAGGGAGGGGAGACCCAGTACTTC.